This T cell receptor (beta chain) was sequenced in a study of blood T cell repertoires in COVID-19. Study-wide background: Nucleic acid was either cDNA or gDNA, and it came from T cells, B-cell-depleted T cells, or PBMCs.

Original processing notes: Reference gene primer amplification yielded estimated nucleated cell counts. Using immunoSEQ multiplex PCR, the repertoire was profiled, and TCRdb retains in-frame clones only, with some absent. The V and J calls and the clone size are those of that table, but D and trimming were determined from the DNA. The table has under 250,000 clones, about 80% seen once. Germline CDR1 and CDR2: MNHEY and SMNVEV (reference sequence). The CDR3 loop spans 13 amino acids. The V and J ends lost 3 bases and 0 bases respectively, with 6 bases between them. The sample was peripheral blood. This clonotype originated in a man older than 75 with acute or convalescent COVID-19. The rearrangement joins TRBV27 to TRBJ2-7; D may be TRBD2 (5 bases). CDR3 sequence reads: CASSFRGSYEQYF. CDR3 bases: TGTGCCAGCAGTTTTCGGGGCTCCTACGAGCAGTACTTC.